These 24 T cell receptor beta chains were all obtained from the same sample, sequenced in a study of OX40 agonist ivuxolimab in advanced cancers. The data were produced by immunoSEQ multiplex PCR, yet TCRdb's version contains in-frame clones alone and is incomplete. Here the sample spans 77,000 or so clones, approximately 90% being singletons. Sequenced here: CD4+ or CD8+ T cells sorted from blood, sampled in a trial of the OX40 agonist ivuxolimab. The source of these receptors is an adult with an advanced solid tumor such as melanoma, head and neck, liver or kidney cancer.

The gene calls are TRBV28 and TRBJ2-7; TRBD2 matches at 7 bases. The germline V gene encodes CDR1 MDHEN and CDR2 SYDVKM. Trimming at V came to 2 bases and at J to 0 bases, leaving 4 bases not matched to a gene. The CDR3 is 15 residues long. DNA of the CDR3: TGTGCCAGCAGTTTAGCGGCTAGCGGCTCCTACGAGCAGTACTTC. This gives the protein CASSLAASGSYEQYF. The full variable domain, rest sourced from reference TRBV28 and TRBJ2-7, is DVKVTQSSRYLVKRTGEKVFLECVQDMDHENMFWYRQDPGLGLRLIYFSYDVKMKEKGDIPEGYSVSREKKERFSLILESASTNQTSMYLCASSLAASGSYEQYFGPGTRLTVT.

The J gene is TRBJ2-4, the V gene TRBV28; D gene ambiguous. CDR3 size: 17 residues. Trimming shortened V by 6 bases and J by 0 bases, and 18 bases separated the two germline ends. CDR1 is MDHEN, CDR2 SYDVKM, per germline. The CDR3 sequence is CASSSPGLRVAKNIQYF. In DNA, the CDR3 is TGTGCCAGCAGCTCCCCCGGCCTCCGAGTAGCCAAAAACATTCAGTACTTC.

The V gene is TRBV5-1, the J gene TRBJ1-6; no clear D gene. Germline V gives CDR1 SGHRS, CDR2 YFSETQ. CDR3 length equals 14 residues. Trimming took 0 bases from V and 10 from J, leaving 11 bases between them. The DNA for the CDR3 is TGCGCCAGCAGCTTGGACAGAAAGGGATCACCCCTCCACTTT. It specifies CASSLDRKGSPLHF.

The chain combines TRBV28 with TRBJ1-5; D is perhaps TRBD1 (5 bases). The germline gives CDR1 MDHEN, CDR2 SYDVKM. With 6 bases removed from V and 5 bases from J, the gap between germline ends came to 11 bases. CDR3 size: 13 residues. CDR3 region: CASSTGTHQPQHF. CDR3 coding DNA: TGTGCCAGCAGCACCGGGACCCATCAGCCCCAGCATTTT.

This chain uses TRBV5-1 with TRBJ1-2; possibly TRBD1 for D (5 bases). CDR1 SGHRS and CDR2 YFSETQ come from the germline V gene. With 0 bases removed from V and 1 base from J, the gap between germline ends came to 10 bases. This CDR3 contains 15 residues. CDR3 sequence (DNA): TGCGCCAGCAGCTTGGGGAGGGGTGATAACTATGGCTACACCTTC. Protein: CASSLGRGDNYGYTF.

The V gene is TRBV30, the J gene TRBJ2-1; D unclear. CDR1 is GTSNPN, CDR2 SVGIG, per germline (reference sequence). The CDR3 runs to 11 residues. With 2 bases removed from V and 5 bases from J, the gap between germline ends came to 4 bases. CDR3 DNA: TGTGCCTGGAGTCAGGACAATGAGCAGTTCTTC. The encoded protein is CAWSQDNEQFF.

The chain couples TRBV6-1 to TRBJ1-1, with 8 bases lining up with TRBD1. The junction had 10 bases not matched to a gene; V was cut back by 5 bases and J by 5 bases. The CDR3 has 15 amino acids. Germline V gene data show CDR1 as MNHNS and CDR2 as SASEGT. The CDR3 nucleotides are TGTGCCAGCAGTCCCCACAGGGGGAGAGGAACTGAAGCTTTCTTT. It translates to CASSPHRGRGTEAFF.

The gene calls are TRBV27 and TRBJ2-3, with 9 bases fitting TRBD2. V dropped 2 bases and J dropped 7; count of bases not matched to a gene: 7. Looked up from germline, CDR1 is MNHEY and CDR2 is SMNVEV (reference sequence). CDR3 length: 15 residues. As DNA, the CDR3 is TGTGCCAGCAGTTTAGGCGGGGGGGCCGTTTATACGCAGTATTTT. This gives the protein CASSLGGGAVYTQYF.

In DNA form, the CDR3 reads TGTGCCAGCAGCTCCACGGGACAGGGTTCGGAGACCCAGTACTTC. Protein: CASSSTGQGSETQYF. The rearrangement uses TRBV5-5 and TRBJ2-5; 9 bases match TRBD1. In germline, CDR1 is SGHKS, CDR2 YYEKEE (reference sequence). J was trimmed by 5 bases and V by 3 bases; bases with no gene match: 8. The CDR3 has 15 amino acids.

The chain employs TRBV11-3 and TRBJ2-5; D remains unclear. V dropped 3 bases and J dropped 2 bases, with 13 bases sitting between them. The CDR3 covers 15 residues. Germline values: CDR1 SGHNT, CDR2 YENEEA. The CDR3: CASSFVSLRQETQYF. The CDR3 DNA reads as TGTGCCAGCAGCTTTGTGTCGCTTAGACAAGAGACCCAGTACTTC.

V gene TRBV29-1 combines with J gene TRBJ2-4, with 9 bases fitting TRBD1. The germline V gene encodes CDR1 SQVTM and CDR2 ANQGSEA. The V segment lost 7 bases and the J segment 7 bases; nucleotides outside the gene matches: 8. The CDR3 extends over 13 amino acids. The CDR3 loop reads CSARGQGSNIQYF. The CDR3 DNA reads TGCAGCGCCCGAGGACAGGGGTCCAACATTCAGTACTTC.

The gene calls are TRBV11-3 and TRBJ1-1; a possible D gene is TRBD1 (6 bases). The CDR3 sequence is 13 residues long. Germline V lookup: CDR1 SGHNT, CDR2 YENEEA. V lost 1 base to trimming and J lost 12 bases, with 15 bases between them. The CDR3 is CASSLAVGQRTFF. In DNA, the CDR3 is TGTGCCAGCAGCTTAGCGGTTGGACAGAGAACTTTCTTT. Looking up the rest from reference TRBV11-3 and TRBJ1-1 gives the full variable domain: EAGVVQSPRYKIIEKKQPVAFWCNPISGHNTLYWYLQNLGQGPELLIRYENEEAVDDSQLPKDRFSAERLKGVDSTLKIQPAELGDSAVYLCASSLAVGQRTFFGQGTRLTVV.

V usage is TRBV18 and J usage is TRBJ1-2; D is ambiguous. V lost 3 bases to trimming and J lost 7 bases, with 9 bases between them. CDR1 KGHSH and CDR2 LQKENI come from the germline V gene. CDR3 size: 12 residues. This CDR3 is CASSPPIGGYTF. Written as DNA, the CDR3 is TGTGCCAGCTCACCCCCCATAGGTGGCTACACCTTC.

This clone was detected only once. The CDR3 here is CASRPGTANEQFF. CDR3 in DNA: TGTGCCAGCAGACCTGGGACCGCCAATGAGCAGTTCTTC. V and J are TRBV5-4 and TRBJ2-1; D is possibly TRBD1 or TRBD2 (5 bases each). Germline CDR1 and CDR2: SGHNT and YYREEE (reference sequence). With 5 bases removed from V and 6 bases from J, the gap between germline ends came to 12 bases. The CDR3 has 13 amino acids.

The gene calls are TRBV18 and TRBJ2-7; TRBD1 aligns across 7 bases. Germline lookup yields CDR1 KGHSH and CDR2 LQKENI. The J segment lost 10 bases and the V segment lost 3 bases, leaving 9 bases of the junction unmatched. The CDR3 runs to 13 residues. The CDR3 nucleotides are TGTGCCAGCTCACCTGGACAGGACGAGGGACAGTACTTC. This sequence encodes CASSPGQDEGQYF.

The V gene is TRBV15, the J gene TRBJ1-1; no reliable D call. The CDR3 sequence is 13 residues long. CDR1 and CDR2 from the germline V gene are LNHNV and YYDKDF (reference sequence). V lost 8 bases and J lost 0, with 10 bases in between. The CDR3 sequence is CATATAMNTEAFF. CDR3 DNA sequence: TGTGCCACCGCGACGGCGATGAACACTGAAGCTTTCTTT.

The rearrangement links TRBV6-5 to TRBJ1-1; a possible D gene is TRBD1 (5 bases). V was clipped by 2 bases and J by 1 base, with 5 bases between them. Germline loops: CDR1 MNHEY, CDR2 SVGAGI. The CDR3 totals 13 residues. The chain's CDR3 is CASSYGQNTEAFF. CDR3 nucleotide sequence: TGTGCCAGCAGTTACGGACAGAACACTGAAGCTTTCTTT.

This chain's CDR3 is CASSARRGPRYYEQYF. For the CDR3, the DNA is TGTGCCAGCAGCGCCAGACGGGGACCCAGGTACTACGAGCAGTACTTC. This sequence joins TRBV11-2 and TRBJ2-7, with D possibly called TRBD1 or TRBD2 (5 bases each). CDR1 SGHAT and CDR2 FQNNGV come from the germline V gene. Trimming pared 5 bases from V and 3 bases from J, leaving 20 bases between. The CDR3 has 16 residues.

This clone was counted once. The V call is TRBV7-9, the J call TRBJ1-4; 8 nucleotides agree with TRBD1. The length of the CDR3 is 16 residues. The ends lost 1 base at V and 3 bases at J; junction bases unmatched: 4. The germline V gene has CDR1 SEHNR and CDR2 FQNEAQ (reference sequence). CDR3 sequence reads: CASSLGRGPANEKLFF. The CDR3 coding sequence is TGTGCCAGCAGCTTAGGCAGGGGGCCGGCTAATGAAAAACTGTTTTTT.

This clone was seen only a few times. The chain links TRBV6-1 to TRBJ2-7, with TRBD2 matching 8 bases. Germline loops: CDR1 MNHNS, CDR2 SASEGT. CDR3 length: 16 amino acids. The V gene end was trimmed by 1 base and the J gene end by 0 bases; junction bases not matched to a gene: 5. DNA of the CDR3: TGTGCCAGCAGTGAAGATGTTAGCGGGACCTCCTACGAGCAGTACTTC. Amino acid sequence: CASSEDVSGTSYEQYF.

The chain couples TRBV10-3 to TRBJ2-3; 9 bases are shared with TRBD1. Germline V gene sequence: CDR1 ENHRY, CDR2 SYGVKD. The CDR3 loop spans 15 amino acids. V shed 6 bases and J 4 bases; nucleotides not matched to a gene: 8. CDR3 DNA: TGTGCCATCAGGGGGGGACAGGGAGAGGCAGATACGCAGTATTTT. Translating it yields CAIRGGQGEADTQYF.

This chain links TRBV7-8 with TRBJ2-5; D is unclear. The germline gives CDR1 SGHVS, CDR2 FQNEAQ. Trimming stripped 0 bases from V and 5 bases from J, with 7 bases between. The CDR3 runs 13 residues. CDR3 nucleotide sequence: TGTGCCAGCAGCTTAGCTGGGGTGGAGACCCAGTACTTC. Translating it yields CASSLAGVETQYF.

The chain links TRBV6-5 to TRBJ1-1; 7 nucleotides line up with TRBD1. After removal of 0 bases from V and 6 bases from J, the junction contained 7 bases not matched to a gene. The germline V gene encodes CDR1 MNHEY and CDR2 SVGAGI. The CDR3 spans 15 residues. The CDR3 DNA sequence: TGTGCCAGCAGTTACTCGTTAGGGGGCCTTTCTGAAGCTTTCTTT. Translated, it gives CASSYSLGGLSEAFF.

The chain joins TRBV7-9 to TRBJ2-7; the match to TRBD1 covers 9 bases. The CDR3 runs to 14 residues. Germline CDR1 reads SEHNR; CDR2 reads FQNEAQ (reference sequence). Unmatched junction bases numbered 4, after V lost 3 bases and J lost 4 bases. CDR3: CASSFGTGIYEQYF. Written as DNA, the CDR3 is TGTGCCAGCAGCTTCGGGACAGGGATATACGAGCAGTACTTC.